This T cell receptor beta chain emerged from a study of T cells expressing NK-cell markers. The overall study: Seven HCMV-seropositive donors and one seronegative donor made up the eight sequenced donors. Study observations and caveats: Of the CD8+ T cell pool in roughly six donors, roughly 1.0-8% was accounted for by dominant NKG2C+ clonotypes.

CDR1 GTSNPN and CDR2 SVGIG come from the germline V gene (reference sequence). The CDR3 extends over 11 amino acids. TCRdb reworked the 5' RACE reads into one entry per CDR3 protein, no DNA. The ten top clones account for roughly 3.5%, within a sample of about 540,000 distinct CDR3 sequences. As concerns this clonotype: Its target is not known.

Sequencing was performed on blood T cells: a sorted CD56 or NKG2C T cell subset, CD4+ or CD8+ T cells, or bulk PBMC T cells (not recorded which). The TCR was taken from a young man in good health. The rearrangement links TRBV30 to TRBJ2-2. The CDR3 is CAATGAGELFF.